The 5 T cell receptor beta chains below all came from one sample that was sequenced in a study of blood T cell repertoires in COVID-19. The protocol was immunoSEQ multiplex PCR, while the TCRdb copy is restricted to in-frame clones and leaves out a portion. Among 210,000 or so clones listed, 90% were seen once. The material sequenced was peripheral blood. Source of these receptors: a man over 45 with acute or convalescent COVID-19.

This clone was detected only once. This chain connects TRBV3-1 (or the pseudogene TRBV3-2) to TRBJ1-5; 7 bases align to TRBD1. CDR1 and CDR2 (germline): LGHDT, YNNKEL (reference sequence). CDR3 length: 15 residues. The V gene end was trimmed by 3 bases and the J gene end by 5 bases; junction bases not matched to a gene: 7. The CDR3 DNA sequence: TGTGCCAGCAGCCATTCGACAGGGAGGTATCAGCCCCAGCATTTT. Protein sequence: CASSHSTGRYQPQHF.

This chain connects TRBV20-1 to TRBJ2-1, with 7 bases aligning to TRBD2. The germline gives CDR1 DFQATT, CDR2 SNEGSKA (reference sequence). V trimming: 3 bases; J trimming: 13 bases; junction bases outside the gene matches: 6. This CDR3 comprises 11 residues. CDR3: CSARAGDLQFF. For the CDR3, the DNA is TGCAGTGCTAGGGCGGGGGATCTACAGTTCTTC.

This clone was seen a few times. This chain joins TRBV4-2 and TRBJ1-2, with D perhaps TRBD1 (5 bases). Deletions cut 1 base from V and 7 bases from J, with 22 bases between. From germline, CDR1 is LGHNA and CDR2 YNFKEQ. The CDR3 sequence is 17 residues long. CDR3 bases: TGTGCCAGCAGCCAAGGGAACGCGCAGGGAGGAGTGGCTGGCTACACCTTC. It translates to CASSQGNAQGGVAGYTF.

The gene calls are TRBV12-3 or TRBV12-4 and TRBJ1-1; D is ambiguous. Trimming left V 0 bases short and J 6 bases short, with 8 bases between. The CDR3 has 13 amino acids. CDR3 amino acids: CASSLALGAEAFF. CDR3 nucleotides: TGTGCCAGCAGTTTAGCCTTGGGCGCTGAAGCTTTCTTT.

The V and J genes are TRBV10-3 and TRBJ1-1; 11 bases agree with TRBD1. V shed 4 bases, J shed 2 bases, and the junction held 3 bases outside the gene matches. This CDR3 spans 15 amino acids. The germline V gene encodes CDR1 ENHRY and CDR2 SYGVKD. The CDR3 DNA follows: TGTGCCATCAGTGGGACAGGGGGCGCAAACACTGAAGCTTTCTTT. Translation gives CAISGTGGANTEAFF.